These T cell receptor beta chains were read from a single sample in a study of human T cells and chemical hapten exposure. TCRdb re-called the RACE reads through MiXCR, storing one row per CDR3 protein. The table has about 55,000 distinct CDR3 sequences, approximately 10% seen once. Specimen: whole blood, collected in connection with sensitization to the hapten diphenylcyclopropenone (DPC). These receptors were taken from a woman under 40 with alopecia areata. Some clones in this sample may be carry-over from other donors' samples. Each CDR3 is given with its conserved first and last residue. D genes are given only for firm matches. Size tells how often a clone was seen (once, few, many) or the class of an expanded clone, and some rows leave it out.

CASSLDYNEQFF TGCGCCAGCAGCTTGGACTACAATGAGCAGTTCTTC few TRBV5-1 . TRBJ2-1
CASSQDLRTGVTGELFF TGTGCCAGCAGCCAAGATCTACGGACAGGGGTCACCGGGGAGCTGTTTTTT . TRBV4-2 TRBD1 TRBJ2-2
CASSDGSNQPQHF TGTGCCAGCAGTGACGGCAGCAATCAGCCCCAGCATTTT many TRBV6-1 . TRBJ1-5
CASSQGTVKAGANVLTF TGTGCCAGCAGCCAAGGGACTGTGAAAGCTGGGGCCAACGTCCTGACTTTC many TRBV3-1 . TRBJ2-6
CASSVGLAGGKGDTQYF TGCGCCAGCAGCGTGGGACTAGCGGGGGGAAAGGGAGATACGCAGTATTTT . TRBV5-1 TRBD2 TRBJ2-3
CASSAQGFDEQYF TGTGCCAGCAGTGCTCAGGGTTTCGACGAGCAGTACTTC few TRBV2 . TRBJ2-7
CASSGGLLPRELFF TGCGCCAGCAGCGGGGGACTGCTGCCCCGGGAGCTGTTTTTT many TRBV5-1 . TRBJ2-2
CSGVGNRNTEAFF TGCAGTGGAGTAGGAAATAGGAACACTGAAGCTTTCTTT few TRBV20-1 . TRBJ1-1
CASSPTGIPSGANVLTF TGTGCCAGCAGCCCCACGGGTATCCCCTCTGGGGCCAACGTCCTGACTTTC few TRBV6-2/TRBV6-3 . TRBJ2-6
CASSSPTTGELFF TGTGCCAGCAGTTCCCCGACCACCGGGGAGCTGTTTTTT . TRBV12-3/TRBV12-4 . TRBJ2-2
CASTPQGAGYGYTF TGTGCCAGCACCCCTCAAGGGGCGGGCTATGGCTACACCTTC many TRBV6-1 . TRBJ1-2
CASSSDRAGEKLFF TGTGCCAGCAGTTCGGACAGGGCGGGTGAAAAACTGTTTTTT few TRBV12-3/TRBV12-4 TRBD1 TRBJ1-4
CASSQDWTSPPGELFF TGTGCCAGCAGCCAAGACTGGACTAGCCCGCCCGGGGAGCTGTTTTTT few TRBV3-1 TRBD2 TRBJ2-2
CSARNSPGQGIRQPQHF TGCAGTGCTAGAAACTCTCCGGGACAGGGGATTCGTCAGCCCCAGCATTTT few TRBV20-1 TRBD1 TRBJ1-5
CASSPGLEAFF TGTGCCAGCAGTCCTGGTCTGGAAGCTTTCTTT many TRBV28 . TRBJ1-1
CASRRDGGGRNQPQHF TGTGCCAGCAGAAGGGACGGGGGTGGGCGCAATCAGCCCCAGCATTTT . TRBV12-3/TRBV12-4 . TRBJ1-5
CSASRDGEKLFF TGCAGTGCTTCACGGGACGGAGAAAAACTGTTTTTT . TRBV20-1 . TRBJ1-4
CASSKIPQGVNEKLFF TGTGCCAGCAGCAAAATCCCACAGGGGGTTAATGAAAAACTGTTTTTT many TRBV7-8 TRBD1 TRBJ1-4
CSAPTSGATDTQYF TGCAGTGCCCCGACTAGCGGGGCTACAGATACGCAGTATTTT . TRBV20-1 TRBD2 TRBJ2-3
CSARYREGQPQHF TGCAGTGCGAGATACAGGGAGGGCCAGCCCCAGCATTTT few TRBV20-1 . TRBJ1-5
CASRETGDRSPLHF TGTGCCAGTCGCGAGACAGGGGACAGATCACCCCTCCACTTT . TRBV19 TRBD1 TRBJ1-6
CSVEEGVGHSGNTIYF TGCAGCGTTGAGGAGGGAGTGGGACACTCTGGAAACACCATATATTTT many TRBV29-1 . TRBJ1-3
CASSLGTAMNTEAFF TGTGCCAGCAGCTTGGGGACAGCGATGAACACTGAAGCTTTCTTT . TRBV11-2 TRBD1 TRBJ1-1
CASTPGGGADEQFF TGTGCCAGCACTCCCGGAGGGGGGGCCGATGAGCAGTTCTTC many TRBV28 . TRBJ2-1
CASSPHGGEKLFF TGTGCCAGCAGCCCCCACGGGGGTGAAAAACTGTTTTTT many TRBV3-1 . TRBJ1-4
CASSQGPRDRGLVAFF TGCGCCAGCAGCCAAGGGCCCAGGGACAGGGGGCTTGTGGCTTTCTTT few TRBV4-1 TRBD1 TRBJ1-1
CASSQEVGKGNNSPLHF TGCGCCAGCAGCCAAGAGGTCGGGAAGGGTAATAATTCACCCCTCCACTTT few TRBV4-3 . TRBJ1-6
CASSRDRVYRTNEKLFF TGTGCCAGCAGTCGGGACAGGGTTTATAGAACTAATGAAAAACTGTTTTTT few TRBV5-5 TRBD1 TRBJ1-4
CASSSYTGASSIYNEQFF TGCGCCAGCAGCTCCTATACGGGGGCTTCATCGATTTACAATGAGCAGTTCTTC medium-sized TRBV5-1 . TRBJ2-1
CASSPELYLTDTQYF TGTGCCAGCTCACCGGAGCTGTATCTCACAGATACGCAGTATTTT . TRBV18 . TRBJ2-3
CASSPIPGGADTQYF TGTGCCAGCTCACCCATCCCGGGGGGAGCGGATACGCAGTATTTT many TRBV18 TRBD2 TRBJ2-3
CASSSLGGLYEKLFF TGCGCCAGCAGCTCCCTGGGGGGACTATACGAAAAACTGTTTTTT few TRBV5-1 . TRBJ1-4
CASSMTGVNTEAFF TGTGCCAGCAGCATGACAGGAGTGAACACTGAAGCTTTCTTT few TRBV7-3 . TRBJ1-1
CASSRQGDSGNTIYF TGTGCCAGCAGTAGACAGGGGGATTCTGGAAACACCATATATTTT many TRBV12-3/TRBV12-4 TRBD1 TRBJ1-3
CASSQGRSGNTIYF TGTGCCAGCAGCCAGGGGCGCTCTGGAAACACCATATATTTT few TRBV3-1 . TRBJ1-3
CASSSHFGDTGANVLTF TGTGCCAGCAGCTCCCATTTCGGGGACACTGGGGCCAACGTCCTGACTTTC many TRBV3-1 . TRBJ2-6
CSAKNSGTYEQYF TGCAGTGCTAAGAATAGCGGCACCTACGAGCAGTACTTC few TRBV20-1 . TRBJ2-7
CASSWGPQSNTEAFF TGCGCCAGCAGCTGGGGGCCCCAAAGCAACACTGAAGCTTTCTTT many TRBV5-1 . TRBJ1-1
CASGNTRASNEQYF TGTGCCAGCGGGAATACTAGGGCAAGCAACGAGCAGTACTTC many TRBV2 . TRBJ2-7
CASSQDLTGEKLFF TGCGCCAGCAGCCAAGATCTAACAGGCGAAAAACTGTTTTTT few TRBV4-3 . TRBJ1-4
CASSSESAPNEQFF TGTGCCAGCAGCTCAGAATCTGCCCCTAATGAGCAGTTCTTC many TRBV7-9 . TRBJ2-1
CASSRRGLYGYTF TGTGCCAGCAGTCGGCGGGGTCTCTATGGCTACACCTTC . TRBV28 . TRBJ1-2
CASSQDRAGGYTDTQYF TGCGCCAGCAGCCAAGATAGGGCGGGGGGATACACAGATACGCAGTATTTT few TRBV4-1 TRBD2 TRBJ2-3